The clone carrying this T cell receptor (beta chain) has ten or more counts. The antigen remains unidentified. The data stem from a study of Graves' ophthalmopathy and Graves' hyperthyroidism. Study summary: The blood sample was drawn at first diagnosis and before any treatment.

This CDR3 comprises 14 residues. Germline-derived CDR1 and CDR2 are LGHNT and FRNRAP. V was clipped by 7 bases and J by 3 bases, with 15 bases between them. RNA transcripts were the source from which TCR beta CDR3 regions were amplified. First-round RT-PCR with HTBI primers preceded a second-round multiplex PCR. Using its own MiXCR run on the multiplex PCR reads, TCRdb lists one record per CDR3 protein. Counted here are a few hundred thousand distinct CDR3 sequences, 15% to 20% occurring once; the ten biggest clones make up around 2.4%. Other autoimmune diseases, uncontrolled infections, pregnancy or lactation ruled patients out of participation. Points from the study as a whole: Blood shared most expanded thyroid clonotypes above 0.001 frequency.

This chain joins TRBV12-5 and TRBJ1-2; maybe TRBD1 (5 bases). The clonotype was recovered from an adult woman with stable Graves' hyperthyroidism. Sequenced input: peripheral blood. CDR3 DNA: TGTGCTAGTGAAGATCTGGGGGGAGACTATGGCTACACCTTC. Encoded protein: CASEDLGGDYGYTF.